Below, 31 T cell receptor beta chains from the same sample are listed, as sequenced in a study of CD8+CD57+ T cells in acquired aplastic anemia. The TCR beta profiling, which covered VDJ combination and CDR3 sequence, was carried out using genomic DNA as the template. In TCRdb, the reads were re-called with MiXCR into one record per CDR3 protein. The sample carries around 200,000 distinct CDR3 sequences, 48% recorded once. CD8+CD57+ cell expansion had been shown by flow cytometry in patients chosen for sequencing. The sequencing sample was made of sorted CD4+, CD8+, or CD8+CD57+ T cells (not recorded which) from PBMCs. These TCRs come from a human donor with aplastic anemia.

The genes are TRBV7-2 and TRBJ2-7, with 8 bases lining up with TRBD1. J was trimmed by 10 bases and V by 5 bases; bases with no gene match: 10. The CDR3 consists of 13 residues. The V gene's germline CDR1 is SGHTA and CDR2 FQGNSA. In DNA form, the CDR3 reads TGTGCCAGCAGCCTCGCCACGGGACAGGATCAGTACTTC. Its protein product is CASSLATGQDQYF.

This clonotype was seen a handful of times. The chain recombines TRBV24-1 with TRBJ2-1; 8 bases line up with TRBD2. V lost 4 bases, J lost 0 bases, and 4 bases stayed unmatched. The CDR3 covers 16 residues. CDR1 is KGHDR and CDR2 is SFDVKD in the germline V gene. The CDR3 reads CATSDPSGGSYNEQFF. The CDR3 DNA is TGTGCCACCAGTGACCCGAGCGGGGGCTCCTACAATGAGCAGTTCTTC.

The chain couples TRBV9 to TRBJ1-2, with unresolved D. Germline V CDR1 and CDR2: SGDLS, YYNGEE. Trimming cost V 4 bases and J 7 bases, with 11 bases left between them. The CDR3 length is 12 residues. CDR3 sequence: CASSPGEAGYTF. The DNA of the CDR3 is TGTGCCAGCAGCCCAGGTGAGGCTGGCTACACCTTC.

The chain is built from TRBV20-1 and TRBJ2-3, with 12 bases fitting TRBD2. This CDR3 has 18 amino acids. The J segment lost 1 base and the V segment lost 0 bases, leaving 8 bases of the junction unmatched. Germline V gene lookup returns CDR1 DFQATT and CDR2 SNEGSKA (reference sequence). The CDR3 spells CSARDPSGGAVGTDTQYF. The CDR3 DNA reads as TGCAGTGCTAGAGATCCTAGCGGGGGGGCGGTAGGCACAGATACGCAGTATTTT.

The chain carries TRBV4-1 and TRBJ2-1, with 11 bases lining up with TRBD2. The junction had 12 bases not matched to a gene; V was cut back by 2 bases and J by 0 bases. Germline assignment: CDR1 MGHRA and CDR2 YSYEKL. The CDR3 consists of 20 residues. The CDR3 region has the DNA TGCGCCAGCAGCCAACGAGAGGGGACTAGCGGACGATACTCCTACAATGAGCAGTTCTTC. It encodes CASSQREGTSGRYSYNEQFF.

The chain joins TRBV12-3 or TRBV12-4 to TRBJ2-7; no firm D call. Between the trimmed V and J ends, which lost 3 bases and 6 bases, there was a span of 12 bases. The CDR3 contains 13 residues. CDR3 amino acids: CASSFRSGGEQYF. CDR3 nucleotide sequence: TGTGCCAGCAGTTTTAGGTCGGGCGGCGAGCAGTACTTC.

In its sample, this clonotype was seen once. The chain carries TRBV7-9 and TRBJ1-5; D perhaps matches TRBD1 (5 bases). V lost 5 bases, J lost 5 bases, and 10 bases lay in between. The germline CDR1 and CDR2 sequences are SEHNR and FQNEAQ (reference sequence). The CDR3 sequence is 13 residues long. This CDR3 is CASSHDRDQPQHF. CDR3 sequence (DNA): TGTGCCAGCAGCCATGACAGAGATCAGCCCCAGCATTTT. Together with reference TRBV7-9 and TRBJ1-5, the CDR3 gives the full variable domain: DTGVSQNPRHKITKRGQNVTFRCDPISEHNRLYWYRQTLGQGPEFLTYFQNEAQLEKSRLLSDRFSAERPKGSFSTLEIQRTEQGDSAMYLCASSHDRDQPQHFGDGTRLSIL.

There are a few counts of this clonotype. This chain connects TRBV12-3 or TRBV12-4 to TRBJ2-1; tentative D call: TRBD1 (5 bases). The CDR3 runs 16 residues. V was trimmed by 6 bases and J by 9 bases, leaving 24 bases between them. DNA for the CDR3: TGTGCCAGCAGGGAAGCAACGGCCCCCCCTAGGGGTGAGCAGTTCTTC. Translating it yields CASREATAPPRGEQFF.

Many counts were recorded for this clonotype. This chain connects TRBV12-3 or TRBV12-4 to TRBJ1-5; D not resolved. The CDR3 is made up of 11 amino acids. Trimming removed 6 bases from V and 5 bases from J, with 5 bases in between. CDR3 nucleotides: TGTGCCAGCAGCAATCATCAGCCCCAGCATTTT. This translates into CASSNHQPQHF.

The chain has TRBV6-2 or TRBV6-3 and TRBJ1-1; 9 positions match TRBD1. CDR1 and CDR2 from the germline V gene are MNHEY and SVGEGT. Trimming took 6 bases from V and 4 from J; bases not matched to a gene: 6. This CDR3 contains 14 residues. CDR3 nucleotide sequence: TGTGCCAGCAGACCAACAGGGGGCCTCACTGAAGCTTTCTTT. It translates to CASRPTGGLTEAFF.

To note about this clonotype: A read error may explain this, as a much larger clone is one base away. The J gene is TRBJ1-1, the V gene TRBV7-9, with D possibly being TRBD1 (5 bases). There are 13 residues in the CDR3. Trimming removed 5 bases at V and 1 base at J, with 8 bases between. The germline V gene encodes CDR1 SEHNR and CDR2 FQNEAQ (reference sequence). Here the CDR3 DNA reads TGTGCCAGCAGCCGGGGGGAGAACACTGAAGCTTTCTTT. This translates into CASSRGENTEAFF.

This chain connects TRBV2 to TRBJ2-7; 9 nucleotides align to TRBD1. The J call may not be correct, given that the DNA end is closer to TRBJ2-5. CDR1 is SNHLY and CDR2 is FYNNEI in the germline V gene. CDR3 length: 14 amino acids. In DNA form, the CDR3 reads TGTGCCAGCAGTGTAGGGACAGGGATAAAGACCCAGTACTTC. Translation gives CASSVGTGIKTQYF.

The rearrangement links TRBV11-1 to TRBJ2-1, with TRBD2 matching 10 bases. Per the germline V gene, CDR1 is SGHAT and CDR2 is FQDESV (reference sequence). The CDR3 contains 16 residues. V dropped 4 bases and J dropped 4; count of bases not matched to a gene: 7. The CDR3 reads CASSSSAGGPYNEQFF. The CDR3 coding sequence is TGTGCCAGCAGCTCGTCAGCGGGAGGGCCTTACAATGAGCAGTTCTTC. The complete variable domain, with remaining parts taken from reference TRBV11-1 and TRBJ2-1, reads EAEVAQSPRYKITEKSQAVAFWCDPISGHATLYWYRQILGQGPELLVQFQDESVVDDSQLPKDRFSAERLKGVDSTLKIQPAELGDSAMYLCASSSSAGGPYNEQFFGPGTRLTVL.

On this clonotype: As the CDR3 is not closed by the conserved phenylalanine or tryptophan, this likely results from a read error. The genes are TRBV2 and TRBJ1-1; 11 bases align to TRBD1. Germline CDR1 SNHLY, CDR2 FYNNEI. The CDR3 loop spans 17 amino acids. J lost 0 bases, V lost 4 bases, and 7 bases had no gene match. For the CDR3, the DNA is TGTGCCAGCAGTGGTTGGACAGGGGGCGCGATGAACACTGAAGCTTTCCTT. It codes for CASSGWTGGAMNTEAFL.

CDR3 DNA: TGTGCCAGTACCTCACATACAGATACGCAGTATTTT. Translated: CASTSHTDTQYF. This chain uses TRBV19 with TRBJ2-3; D call uncertain. Germline assignment: CDR1 LNHDA and CDR2 SQIVND (reference sequence). V was clipped by 7 bases and J by 3 bases, with 8 bases between them. CDR3 length equals 12 residues.

This chain connects TRBV20-1 to TRBJ2-7, with a possible D match to TRBD2 (8 bases). V was clipped by 1 base and J by 3 bases, with 13 bases between them. The CDR3 loop spans 14 amino acids. Germline CDR1 reads DFQATT; CDR2 reads SNEGSKA (reference sequence). DNA of the CDR3: TGCAGTGCTAGAGCAGGGGGACTAGGCTACGAGCAGTACTTC. Protein product: CSARAGGLGYEQYF.

The chain uses TRBV7-9 and TRBJ2-7, with TRBD1 matching over 8 bases. CDR1 and CDR2 (germline): SEHNR, FQNEAQ (reference sequence). Trimming at V came to 7 bases and at J to 3 bases, leaving 8 bases not matched to a gene. The CDR3 is 14 amino acids. In nucleotides, the CDR3 is TGTGCCAGCACCTTGACAGGGGTAAACTACGAGCAGTACTTC. Protein: CASTLTGVNYEQYF.

V is TRBV7-9 and J is TRBJ1-1; D is possibly TRBD1 (5 bases). V lost 0 bases and J lost 10, with 9 bases in between. CDR3 length: 12 residues. The germline CDR1 and CDR2 sequences are SEHNR and FQNEAQ (reference sequence). The CDR3 reads CASSLATGVAFF. In nucleotides, the CDR3 is TGTGCCAGCAGCTTAGCCACAGGAGTAGCTTTCTTT.

As to this clonotype: Given a much more abundant clone one base away, this may be a read error. This chain joins TRBV5-5 and TRBJ2-2, with a tentative D call TRBD2 (5 bases). Germline CDR1 reads SGHKS; CDR2 reads YYEKEE (reference sequence). Trimming removed 0 bases from V and 1 base from J, with 10 bases in between. CDR3 length: 16 amino acids. CDR3 bases: TGTGCCAGCAGCTTGGGGACTGGCGTGAACACCGGGGAGCTGTTTTTT. Translated: CASSLGTGVNTGELFF.

This clonotype was seen at least ten times. CDR3 loop: CASRAEVGGPVLAKNIQYF. In DNA form, the CDR3 reads TGTGCCAGCAGGGCAGAAGTTGGGGGGCCAGTCCTAGCCAAAAACATTCAGTACTTC. The chain is built from TRBV12-3 or TRBV12-4 and TRBJ2-4; tentatively, D is TRBD1 or TRBD2 (6 bases each). V lost 6 bases to trimming and J lost 0 bases, with 24 bases between them. This CDR3 comprises 19 residues.

This clonotype occurred many times. J is TRBJ2-1 and V is TRBV7-3; 7 bases are shared with TRBD2. Trimming removed 1 base from V and 6 bases from J; junction bases left unmatched: 3. Germline V lookup: CDR1 SGHTA, CDR2 FQGTGA. CDR3 length: 14 residues. CDR3 region: CASSLIAGSNEQFF. CDR3 nucleotide sequence: TGTGCCAGCAGCTTAATAGCGGGTAGCAATGAGCAGTTCTTC.

This chain links TRBV2 with TRBJ2-3; tentatively, D is TRBD2 (6 bases). The CDR3 has 15 residues. Germline V gives CDR1 SNHLY, CDR2 FYNNEI. V was cut by 9 bases and J by 6 bases, with 22 bases left in between. CDR3 amino acids: CASTASTGVFDTQYF. The CDR3 nucleotides read TGTGCCAGTACTGCGAGTACGGGAGTGTTTGATACGCAGTATTTT. Supplemented by reference TRBV2 and TRBJ2-3, the full variable domain reads EPEVTQTPSHQVTQMGQEVILRCVPISNHLYFYWYRQILGQKVEFLVSFYNNEISEKSEIFDDQFSVERPDGSNFTLKIRSTKLEDSAMYFCASTASTGVFDTQYFGPGTRLTVL.

The rearrangement links TRBV6-2 or TRBV6-3 to TRBJ1-5; TRBD1 matches 7 bases. This CDR3 has 14 amino acids. V lost 6 bases, J lost 1 base, and 3 bases stayed unmatched. Germline values: CDR1 MNHEY, CDR2 SVGEGT. CDR3 sequence reads: CASSPGGSNQPQHF. The DNA for the CDR3 is TGTGCCAGCAGCCCAGGGGGGAGCAATCAGCCCCAGCATTTT.

This clonotype was counted between two and nine times. V gene TRBV2 combines with J gene TRBJ2-7, with 9 bases fitting TRBD1. Germline V gene sequence: CDR1 SNHLY, CDR2 FYNNEI. V was clipped by 5 bases and J by 2 bases; unmatched bases: 4. This CDR3 has 14 amino acids. Here the CDR3 reads CASSLQGATYEQYF. CDR3 in DNA: TGTGCCAGCAGTCTACAGGGGGCAACCTACGAGCAGTACTTC. Filled out from reference TRBV2 and TRBJ2-7, the complete variable domain reads EPEVTQTPSHQVTQMGQEVILRCVPISNHLYFYWYRQILGQKVEFLVSFYNNEISEKSEIFDDQFSVERPDGSNFTLKIRSTKLEDSAMYFCASSLQGATYEQYFGPGTRLTVT.

This chain links TRBV7-2 with TRBJ1-6; D possibly corresponds to TRBD1 (6 bases). Trimming stripped 2 bases from V and 7 bases from J, with 9 bases between. The CDR3 consists of 14 residues. CDR1 and CDR2 from the germline V gene are SGHTA and FQGNSA. CDR3 bases: TGTGCCAGCAGCTTAAGGGACACCAATTCACCCCTCCACTTT. This gives the protein CASSLRDTNSPLHF. Full variable domain (outside the CDR3, taken from reference TRBV7-2 and TRBJ1-6): GAGVSQSPSNKVTEKGKDVELRCDPISGHTALYWYRQSLGQGLEFLIYFQGNSAPDKSGLPSDRFSAERTGGSVSTLTIQRTQQEDSAVYLCASSLRDTNSPLHFGNGTRLTVT.

CDR3 region: CASSLAYTISPELFF. In DNA form, the CDR3 reads TGTGCCAGCAGCTTAGCGTACACTATAAGCCCGGAGCTGTTTTTT. This chain links TRBV7-6 with TRBJ2-2; D unclear. The V end lost 0 bases, the J end lost 10 bases, and 15 bases lay between the germline ends. Germline assignment: CDR1 SGHVS and CDR2 FNYEAQ. The CDR3 length is 15 residues.

The chain combines TRBV4-2 with TRBJ1-4; TRBD1 might be the D (5 bases). V lost 4 bases to trimming and J lost 0 bases, with 12 bases between them. This CDR3 is built from 16 residues. Germline-derived CDR1 and CDR2 are LGHNA and YNFKEQ. CDR3 protein: CASSPWGVTTNEKLFF. The CDR3 bases are TGTGCCAGCAGCCCATGGGGGGTTACAACTAATGAAAAACTGTTTTTT.

This clonotype was seen many times. The rearrangement uses TRBV5-4 and TRBJ2-7, with 8 bases that match TRBD1. The J segment lost 2 bases and the V segment lost 4 bases, leaving 5 bases of the junction unmatched. Germline assignment: CDR1 SGHNT and CDR2 YYREEE (reference sequence). The CDR3 extends over 14 amino acids. CDR3 amino acids: CASSPGQDAYEQYF. The CDR3 DNA reads TGTGCCAGCAGCCCGGGACAGGACGCCTACGAGCAGTACTTC.

The J gene is TRBJ1-1, the V gene TRBV25-1; no reliable D call. This CDR3 is 16 amino acids long. With 6 bases removed from V and 1 base from J, the gap between germline ends came to 18 bases. CDR1 is MGHDK and CDR2 is SYGVNS in the germline V gene. CDR3 sequence (DNA): TGTGCCAGCAGCGCCCCTGTAGGGCAAGGGAACACTGAAGCTTTCTTT. This encodes CASSAPVGQGNTEAFF. The full variable domain, completed using reference TRBV25-1 and TRBJ1-1, is EADIYQTPRYLVIGTGKKITLECSQTMGHDKMYWYQQDPGMELHLIHYSYGVNSTEKGDLSSESTVSRIRTEHFPLTLESARPSHTSQYLCASSAPVGQGNTEAFFGQGTRLTVV.

CDR3 amino acids: CASSHSGTSTDTQYF. CDR3 in DNA: TGCGCCAGCAGCCATTCCGGGACTAGCACAGATACGCAGTATTTT. The V call is TRBV5-1, the J call TRBJ2-3; maybe TRBD2 (6 bases). This CDR3 has 15 residues. V dropped 4 bases and J dropped 0 bases, with 12 bases sitting between them. Germline V gene sequence: CDR1 SGHRS, CDR2 YFSETQ.

The chain has TRBV15 and TRBJ2-6, with D perhaps matching TRBD1 or TRBD2 (5 bases each). The germline V gene encodes CDR1 LNHNV and CDR2 YYDKDF (reference sequence). This CDR3 is built from 17 residues. V was pared by 3 bases and J by 2 bases, with 14 bases between. The CDR3 DNA follows: TGTGCCACCAGCAGGAGAGGGGCTACCGCTGGGGCCAACGTCCTGACTTTC. Its translation is CATSRRGATAGANVLTF.